The 3 T cell receptor beta chains in this list originate from one sample, sequenced in a study of T cell changes during pregnancy in multiple sclerosis. Libraries were prepared by immunoSEQ multiplex PCR; TCRdb keeps only in-frame clonotypes and omits some of them. There are some 140,000 clones in the sample; about 95% occur only once, and about 0.42% lies in the top ten. The source material was peripheral blood, sampled after pregnancy. These receptors were taken from a female donor with multiple sclerosis, enrolled in a pregnancy study.

The chain has TRBV10-3 and TRBJ2-3; D gene uncertain. Germline V CDR1 and CDR2: ENHRY, SYGVKD. The CDR3 is 13 residues long. V lost 11 bases and J 0 bases, leaving 12 bases between the germline ends. The CDR3 here is CASRVPSTDTQYF. The CDR3 coding sequence is TGTGCCTCCCGGGTACCGAGCACAGATACGCAGTATTTT.

In its sample, this clone was seen once. The gene calls are TRBV11-1 and TRBJ2-7; D may be TRBD2 (6 bases). The CDR3 runs to 15 residues. Trimming removed 5 bases at V and 4 bases at J, with 18 bases between. Germline V CDR1 and CDR2: SGHAT, FQDESV (reference sequence). DNA of the CDR3: TGTGCCAGCAGCACCGATGGGGGAGCGGGTTACGAGCAGTACTTC. This translates into CASSTDGGAGYEQYF.

The genes are TRBV4-3 and TRBJ1-2; 11 bases fit TRBD1. CDR1 and CDR2 from the germline V gene are LGHNA and YSLEER. CDR3 length equals 16 residues. Unmatched junction bases numbered 5, after V lost 0 bases and J lost 5 bases. The CDR3 coding sequence is TGCGCCAGCAGCCAAGATGGGAGGGACAGGGGGTATGGCTACACCTTC. This gives the protein CASSQDGRDRGYGYTF.